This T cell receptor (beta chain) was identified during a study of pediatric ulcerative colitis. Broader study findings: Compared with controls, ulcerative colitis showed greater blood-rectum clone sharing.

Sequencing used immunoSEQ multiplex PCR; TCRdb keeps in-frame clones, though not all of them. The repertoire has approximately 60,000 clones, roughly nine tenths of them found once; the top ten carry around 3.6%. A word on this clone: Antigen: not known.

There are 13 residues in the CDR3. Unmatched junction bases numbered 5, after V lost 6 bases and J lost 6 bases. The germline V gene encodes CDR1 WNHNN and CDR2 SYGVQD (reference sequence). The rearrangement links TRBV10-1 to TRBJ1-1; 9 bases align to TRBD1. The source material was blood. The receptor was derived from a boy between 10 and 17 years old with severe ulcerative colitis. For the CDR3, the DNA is TGCGCCAGCAGCGGGCGGACAGGGGCTGAAGCTTTCTTT. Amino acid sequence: CASSGRTGAEAFF.